Following are 13 T cell receptor beta chains from one sample sequenced in a study of shared clonotypes between healthy human individuals. The naive CD8 fraction comprised CD45RO-negative cells positively selected for CCR7 and excluded terminally differentiated effector memory CD45RA+ cells. Measured with immunoSEQ multiplex PCR; TCRdb has only the in-frame clones, and not every one. The sample includes about 820,000 clones, approximately 92% seen only once; the top ten take 20% to 30%. The material sequenced was naive CD8+ T cells sorted from blood. The receptors come from a man aged 25-40 years in good health.

This clone was seen once. The chain is built from TRBV9 and TRBJ2-1; the D is unclear. This CDR3 contains 15 residues. Germline CDR1 SGDLS, CDR2 YYNGEE. Deletions cut 0 bases from V and 4 bases from J, with 11 bases between. The CDR3 region is CASSVGGLGYNEQFF. The CDR3 DNA reads as TGTGCCAGCAGCGTAGGGGGTCTCGGATACAATGAGCAGTTCTTC. Together with reference TRBV9 and TRBJ2-1, the CDR3 gives the full variable domain: DSGVTQTPKHLITATGQRVTLRCSPRSGDLSVYWYQQSLDQGLQFLIQYYNGEERAKGNILERFSAQQFPDLHSELNLSSLELGDSALYFCASSVGGLGYNEQFFGPGTRLTVL.

This clone was found once. The rearrangement joins TRBV27 to TRBJ1-1, with D perhaps TRBD1 (5 bases). V shed 5 bases and J shed 0 bases, with 10 bases lying between them. The CDR3 is 14 amino acids. Germline V gene sequence: CDR1 MNHEY, CDR2 SMNVEV (reference sequence). CDR3: CASSRGYLNTEAFF. The CDR3 DNA reads as TGTGCCAGCAGTCGGGGCTACTTGAACACTGAAGCTTTCTTT.

This chain connects TRBV6-5 to TRBJ1-3, with TRBD1 matching 7 bases. This CDR3 is built from 15 residues. V lost 6 bases, J lost 2 bases, and 7 bases stayed unmatched. Germline V lookup: CDR1 MNHEY, CDR2 SVGAGI. Here the CDR3 DNA reads TGTGCCAGCAGCCTTCGACAGGGAGCTGGAAACACCATATATTTT. Translating gives CASSLRQGAGNTIYF.

This clone was detected a few times. This chain joins TRBV29-1 and TRBJ2-3; D is ambiguous. The CDR3 totals 11 residues. Germline-derived CDR1 and CDR2 are SQVTM and ANQGSEA. The V end was cut by 8 bases, the J end by 6 bases, with 12 bases between. The CDR3 DNA reads TGCAGCCCCCGTGTGGAGGATACGCAGTATTTT. Its translation: CSPRVEDTQYF.

The gene calls are TRBV6-5 and TRBJ2-7; 9 nucleotides agree with TRBD2. Germline V gene data show CDR1 as MNHEY and CDR2 as SVGAGI. V lost 4 bases to trimming and J lost 3 bases; unmatched junction nucleotides: 7. The CDR3 sequence is 15 residues long. The CDR3 DNA follows: TGTGCCAGCAGTTCCGGGACTAGCAGCTACTACGAGCAGTACTTC. This translates into CASSSGTSSYYEQYF.

This rearrangement joins TRBV5-1 to TRBJ2-1, with TRBD2 identical over 11 bases. Per germline, CDR1 SGHRS and CDR2 YFSETQ. The CDR3 spans 13 residues. J gave up 7 bases and V 7 bases, and 4 bases lay outside the gene matches. This CDR3 reads CASGTSGSNEQFF. Here the CDR3 DNA reads TGCGCCAGCGGGACTAGCGGAAGTAATGAGCAGTTCTTC.

Note on this clone: This same CDR3 is encoded by further DNA sequences in the sample. V is TRBV9 and J is TRBJ2-3; D might be TRBD1 (5 bases). There are 15 residues in the CDR3. Trimming took off 0 bases at V and 0 bases at J, with 8 bases between the two ends. Per the germline V gene, CDR1 is SGDLS and CDR2 is YYNGEE. Here the CDR3 DNA reads TGTGCCAGCAGCGTAGAGGGGTTCAGCACAGATACGCAGTATTTT. Translated, it gives CASSVEGFSTDTQYF.

With respect to this clone: Other DNA sequences within the sample encode an identical CDR3. This chain joins TRBV9 and TRBJ1-2, with no clear D. The V gene lost 0 bases and the J gene lost 5 bases, with 5 bases spanning the gap. The CDR3 contains 12 residues. The V gene's germline CDR1 is SGDLS and CDR2 YYNGEE. CDR3 in amino acids: CASSVVGYGYTF. Written as DNA, the CDR3 is TGTGCCAGCAGCGTAGTGGGATATGGCTACACCTTC.

Only a few counts were recorded for this clone. The V and J genes are TRBV28 and TRBJ1-2; D gene ambiguous. The CDR3 contains 12 residues. CDR1 is MDHEN, CDR2 SYDVKM, per germline. V lost 5 bases and J 8 bases, leaving 12 bases between the germline ends. This CDR3 reads CASSRQASGYTF. The CDR3 DNA sequence: TGTGCCAGCAGTCGCCAGGCCTCCGGCTACACCTTC.

The J gene is TRBJ2-1, the V gene TRBV5-1, with 8 bases fitting TRBD2. This CDR3 contains 16 residues. Germline CDR1 and CDR2: SGHRS and YFSETQ. Trimming took 2 bases from V and 7 from J; bases not matched to a gene: 11. CDR3 in amino acids: CASSLGSGVVDNEQFF. In nucleotides, the CDR3 is TGCGCCAGCAGCTTAGGTAGCGGGGTTGTTGATAATGAGCAGTTCTTC.

The genes are TRBV7-2 and TRBJ1-3; D may be TRBD1 (5 bases). This CDR3 has 15 amino acids. From germline, CDR1 is SGHTA and CDR2 FQGNSA. Trimming removed 5 bases at V and 0 bases at J, with 11 bases between. CDR3 sequence reads: CASSGDSSSGNTIYF. CDR3 nucleotide sequence: TGTGCCAGCAGCGGAGACAGCAGCTCTGGAAACACCATATATTTT.

This chain joins TRBV9 and TRBJ2-1; tentatively, D is TRBD2 (5 bases). Per the germline V gene, CDR1 is SGDLS and CDR2 is YYNGEE. V shed 0 bases and J shed 5 bases, with 12 bases lying between them. The CDR3 is 15 residues long. The CDR3 sequence: CASSVGADFHNEQFF. The DNA of the CDR3 is TGTGCCAGCAGCGTAGGTGCGGACTTTCACAATGAGCAGTTCTTC.

CDR3 nucleotides: TGTGCCAGCAGTTGGAGTACCGACTACGAGCAGTACTTC. Its protein is CASSWSTDYEQYF. This chain links TRBV27 with TRBJ2-7, with D unresolved. CDR1 and CDR2 (germline): MNHEY, SMNVEV (reference sequence). Trimming took off 4 bases at V and 3 bases at J, with 10 bases between the two ends. This CDR3 has 13 residues.